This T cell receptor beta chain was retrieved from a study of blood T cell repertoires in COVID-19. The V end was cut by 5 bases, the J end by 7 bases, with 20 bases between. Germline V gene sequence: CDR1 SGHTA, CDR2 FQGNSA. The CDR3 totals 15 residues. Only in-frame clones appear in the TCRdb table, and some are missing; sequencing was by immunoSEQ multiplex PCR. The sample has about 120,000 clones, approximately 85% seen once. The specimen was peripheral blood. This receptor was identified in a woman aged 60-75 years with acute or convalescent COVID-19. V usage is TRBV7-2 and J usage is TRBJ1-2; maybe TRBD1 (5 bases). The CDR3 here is CASSPQGAGSRGYTF. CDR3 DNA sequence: TGTGCCAGCAGCCCACAAGGGGCAGGGTCGCGTGGCTACACCTTC. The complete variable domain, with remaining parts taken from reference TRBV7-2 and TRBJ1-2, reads GAGVSQSPSNKVTEKGKDVELRCDPISGHTALYWYRQSLGQGLEFLIYFQGNSAPDKSGLPSDRFSAERTGGSVSTLTIQRTQQEDSAVYLCASSPQGAGSRGYTFGSGTRLTVV.